This T cell receptor beta chain was profiled in a study of CD8 T cells in ankylosing spondylitis. Study conclusions and caveats: It was reported that disease-linked clones were significantly enriched in matched ankylosing spondylitis synovial fluid. Clones linked to disease, bearing a CD8+ phenotype, were relatively rare in peripheral blood.

TCRdb itself ran the 5' RACE reads through MiXCR, one entry per CDR3 protein. This sample has about 27,000 distinct CDR3 sequences, with over 6.5% found just once. Concerning this clonotype itself: The antigen is unknown.

The CDR3 has 14 residues. V shed 10 bases and J 1 base; nucleotides not matched to a gene: 7. Sample: blood. The chain employs TRBV23-1 and TRBJ2-1; 7 positions agree with TRBD2. TRBV23-1 is an ORF, with its function uncertain. This TCR was recovered from a male donor with ankylosing spondylitis or in good health (not recorded which). The CDR3 bases are TGCGCCACCAATCTCGGGGGGTCCTACAATGAGCAGTTCTTC. It is translated as CATNLGGSYNEQFF.